A selection of T cell receptor beta chains follows, all from one sample in a study of T-cell memory formation after mild COVID-19. From the 5' RACE reads, TCRdb called clonotypes with MiXCR, one entry per CDR3 protein. The data show 200,000 to 250,000 distinct CDR3 sequences, around a tenth seen once. Sequenced sample: PBMCs or a T cell subset sorted from them (not recorded which). These TCRs come from a man younger than 35 who had mild COVID-19 (a few samples of this study predate the infection). Cell type and time point are not known. Each CDR3 is given with its conserved first and last residue. Fields, in order: J gene, clone size, CDR3 length, V gene, D gene, CDR3 DNA, CDR3 protein. The D gene is left open where the match is weak. Clone sizes are given selectively: once, few, many, or a class where the clone is expanded.

TRBJ2-7	-	16	TRBV6-5	TRBD1	TGTGCCAGCAGTTACGCGGCCCCGGGACAGTTCGTCGAGCAGTACTTC	CASSYAAPGQFVEQYF
TRBJ2-7	-	13	TRBV6-6	-	TGTGCCAGCAGGGACCCGGGACAATACGAGCAGTACTTC	CASRDPGQYEQYF
TRBJ2-2	many	13	TRBV27	-	TGTGCCAGCAGTTTGAGAGGGATCGGGGAGCTGTTTTTT	CASSLRGIGELFF
TRBJ1-1	-	14	TRBV6-5	-	TGTGCCAGCAGTTACAGTCAGGGGAAGACTGAAGCTTTCTTT	CASSYSQGKTEAFF
TRBJ1-1	-	13	TRBV3-1	-	TGTGCCAGCAGCCAAGAATCTAGGATACGGGCTTTCTTT	CASSQESRIRAFF
TRBJ2-7	-	14	TRBV12-5	-	TGTGCTAGTGGCCTCGGAGGGAGCGGCTACGAGCAGTACTTC	CASGLGGSGYEQYF
TRBJ1-1	few	14	TRBV5-6	TRBD1	TGTGCCAGCAGCACTATACAGGGGGCGGTTGAAGCTTTCTTT	CASSTIQGAVEAFF
TRBJ1-1	few	14	TRBV7-3	-	TGTGCCAGCAGCTCTCCGATCGTTGGCACTGAAGCTTTCTTT	CASSSPIVGTEAFF
TRBJ2-5	-	14	TRBV10-3	TRBD1	TGTGCCATCAGCTGGGACAGGGTGAGGGAGACCCAGTACTTC	CAISWDRVRETQYF
TRBJ2-5	few	15	TRBV20-1	-	TGCAGTGCTAGCCCCGGACAGTTCTGGGGGGAGACCCAGTACTTC	CSASPGQFWGETQYF
TRBJ1-3	-	15	TRBV6-6	-	TGTGCCAGCAGTTACTCGGAGTTCTCTGGAAACACCATATATTTT	CASSYSEFSGNTIYF
TRBJ1-2	few	14	TRBV7-3	TRBD1	TGTGCCAGCAGCACAGGGACAGGGTTGGGTGGCTACACCTTC	CASSTGTGLGGYTF
TRBJ2-7	-	13	TRBV4-2	-	TGTGCCAGCAGCGTTACAGGGTCCTACGAGCAGTACTTC	CASSVTGSYEQYF
TRBJ2-5	few	17	TRBV5-1	TRBD1	TGCGCCAGCAGCCCGGGACAGGGAATAATAGGGGTAGAGACCCAGTACTTC	CASSPGQGIIGVETQYF
TRBJ2-7	few	15	TRBV4-3	TRBD1	TGCGCCAGCAGCCAGGGGACAGGGACCACCTACGAGCAGTACTTC	CASSQGTGTTYEQYF
TRBJ2-3	-	14	TRBV24-1	-	TGTGCCACCAGTGATCAGCTCAGCACAGATACGCAGTATTTT	CATSDQLSTDTQYF
TRBJ2-2	-	13	TRBV20-1	-	TGCAGTGCTAAGCCAGGGAACACCGGGGAGCTGTTTTTT	CSAKPGNTGELFF
TRBJ2-7	-	15	TRBV6-2/TRBV6-3	TRBD1	TGTGCCAGCAGCCACGGACAGGGAATAACCTACGAGCAGTACTTC	CASSHGQGITYEQYF
TRBJ2-3	many	16	TRBV5-5	-	TGTGCCAGCAGCGCCAGGGGTTTACCTAGCACAGATACGCAGTATTTT	CASSARGLPSTDTQYF
TRBJ2-2	-	15	TRBV9	-	TGTGCCAGCACGGCTCGGCAGGGATACACCGGGGAGCTGTTTTTT	CASTARQGYTGELFF
TRBJ1-6	-	15	TRBV7-2	TRBD1	TGTGCCAGCAGCTCAATGACAGGGGGCATGTCACCCCTCCACTTT	CASSSMTGGMSPLHF
TRBJ1-5	few	13	TRBV7-6	-	TGTGCCAGCAGCTCCACAGGGTCTCAGCCCCAGCATTTT	CASSSTGSQPQHF
TRBJ2-2	many	13	TRBV7-9	-	TGTGCCAGCAGCTTAGCGCGAATGGGTGTGCTGTTTTTT	CASSLARMGVLFF
TRBJ1-6	-	13	TRBV2	TRBD1	TGTGCCAGCAGTGGACAGGGAGGTACACCCCTCCACTTT	CASSGQGGTPLHF
TRBJ2-2	many	12	TRBV3-1	TRBD1	TGTGCCAGCAGTCACAGGGGCGGGGAGCTGTTTTTT	CASSHRGGELFF
TRBJ1-1	few	13	TRBV5-1	-	TGCGCCAGCAGCTTTGGGACTAACACTGAAGCTTTCTTT	CASSFGTNTEAFF
TRBJ1-2	few	15	TRBV28	TRBD1	TGTGCCAGCAGTCGTCCCGGGACAGGGATCTATGGCTACACCTTC	CASSRPGTGIYGYTF
TRBJ1-6	few	13	TRBV5-1	-	TGCGCCAGCGGCCGGGAACCCAATTCACCCCTCCACTTT	CASGREPNSPLHF
TRBJ2-7	many	14	TRBV7-6	-	TGTGCCAGCAGCTTAGGTACGAGCTCCTACGAGCAGTACTTC	CASSLGTSSYEQYF
TRBJ2-1	many	11	TRBV2	-	TGTGCCTCACGGGTATACAATGAGCAGTTCTTC	CASRVYNEQFF
TRBJ2-7	few	11	TRBV12-3/TRBV12-4	-	TGTGCCAGCAGTTTATTCCACGAGCAGTACTTC	CASSLFHEQYF
TRBJ1-2	few	14	TRBV5-5	-	TGTGCCAGCAGCCCCGGAGGTACTTTCTATGGCTACACCTTC	CASSPGGTFYGYTF
TRBJ2-3	few	16	TRBV6-5	TRBD1	TGTGCCAGCAGTAGGACAGGGGTGCTACGCACAGATACGCAGTATTTT	CASSRTGVLRTDTQYF
TRBJ1-6	many	14	TRBV12-3/TRBV12-4	-	TGTGCCAGCAGTACCAGCTCCTATAATTCACCCCTCCACTTT	CASSTSSYNSPLHF
TRBJ2-2	few	15	TRBV4-2	-	TGTGCCAGCAGCCAAGTAACAATTTACACCGGGGAGCTGTTTTTT	CASSQVTIYTGELFF
TRBJ1-1	many	18	TRBV24-1	TRBD1	TGTGCCACCAGTGATTTCTGGGGGGACAGGGGGGGGAACACTGAAGCTTTCTTT	CATSDFWGDRGGNTEAFF
TRBJ1-6	few	14	TRBV25-1	-	TGTGCCAGCAGTACCGCAGGTTCCAATTCACCCCTCCACTTT	CASSTAGSNSPLHF
TRBJ2-5	few	15	TRBV14	TRBD1	TGTGCCAGCAGCCAAGACTGGGACAGTCCCGAGACCCAGTACTTC	CASSQDWDSPETQYF
TRBJ2-3	-	18	TRBV20-1	TRBD2	TGCAGTGCTAGTCGGCTAGCGGGGGGGCCCCTAGCGGCAGATACGCAGTATTTT	CSASRLAGGPLAADTQYF
TRBJ1-1	-	14	TRBV3-1	-	TGTGCCAGCAGCCAAGGACAAACGAACACTGAAGCTTTCTTT	CASSQGQTNTEAFF
TRBJ2-3	few	13	TRBV7-8	-	TGTGCCAGCAGCCCGGAGATCACAGATACGCAGTATTTT	CASSPEITDTQYF
TRBJ2-3	few	15	TRBV12-3/TRBV12-4	-	TGTGCCAGCAGGGTGGGAATTGTGGGCACAGATACGCAGTATTTT	CASRVGIVGTDTQYF
TRBJ1-3	-	15	TRBV12-3/TRBV12-4	-	TGTGCCAGCAGTTCCCAGGGCTGGGAAGGAAACACCATATATTTT	CASSSQGWEGNTIYF
TRBJ1-5	few	14	TRBV7-2	-	TGTGCCAGCAGCCAACAGGGAAGCGGTCAGCCCCAGCATTTT	CASSQQGSGQPQHF
TRBJ2-2	-	12	TRBV6-2/TRBV6-3	-	TGTGCCAGCAGTTGGGCCACCGGGGAGCTGTTTTTT	CASSWATGELFF
TRBJ2-3	-	13	TRBV11-3	-	TGTGCCAGCAGCTCCGCCAGGGACGACACGCAGTATTTT	CASSSARDDTQYF
TRBJ2-4	-	16	TRBV6-2/TRBV6-3	TRBD2	TGTGCCAGCAGCCACGGGAGGGGCTTTGACAAAAACATTCAGTACTTC	CASSHGRGFDKNIQYF
TRBJ2-3	few	13	TRBV29-1	TRBD1	TGCAGCGTTGGGACAGGGGGCACAGATACGCAGTATTTT	CSVGTGGTDTQYF
TRBJ2-5	-	12	TRBV29-1	-	TGCAGCGTTTCGGGTTTTCGAGAGACCCAGTACTTC	CSVSGFRETQYF